A single sample gave rise to the 26 T cell receptor beta chains below, sequenced in a study of T cell repertoires in cytomegalovirus infection. Via MiXCR, TCRdb re-called the reads, giving one row per CDR3 protein. The repertoire has about 480,000 distinct CDR3 sequences, 30% to 40% of them found once; the top ten carry 15% to 20%. No antigen is known for these receptors. The source was cultured PBMCs, collected from culture after CMV antigen stimulation. Receptors were obtained from a human donor in good health (CMV status not recorded). Some clones in this sample may be carry-over from other donors' samples.

Comment on this clonotype: The CDR3 end shows no conserved phenylalanine or tryptophan, and so a read error is likely. The V gene is TRBV6-5, the J gene TRBJ2-1; 7 positions match TRBD2. Looked up from germline, CDR1 is MNHEY and CDR2 is SVGAGI. J lost 4 bases, V lost 7 bases, and 4 bases had no gene match. The CDR3 is 13 residues long. The CDR3 coding sequence is TGTGCCAGCATGGGACTACCTTACAATGAGCAGTTCCTC. This encodes CASMGLPYNEQFL.

The rearrangement joins TRBV2 to TRBJ1-6; D remains unclear. V shed 7 bases and J shed 10 bases, with 14 bases lying between them. The CDR3 extends over 13 amino acids. Germline V gives CDR1 SNHLY, CDR2 FYNNEI. In DNA form, the CDR3 reads TGTGCCAGCACTCGTCAGGAGGGATCACCCCTCCACTTT. This encodes CASTRQEGSPLHF.

This clonotype was found many times. The CDR3 DNA reads TGTGCCAGCACTCGACTAGCGGGAGAGGTTCGAGATACGCAGTATTTT. It translates to CASTRLAGEVRDTQYF. The gene calls are TRBV6-2 or TRBV6-3 and TRBJ2-3, with 12 nucleotides matching TRBD2. The germline V gene has CDR1 MNHEY and CDR2 SVGEGT. V shed 7 bases, J shed 5 bases, and the junction held 10 bases outside the gene matches. CDR3 size: 16 residues.

The gene calls are TRBV19 and TRBJ2-3; 7 nucleotides match TRBD2. Germline assignment: CDR1 LNHDA and CDR2 SQIVND (reference sequence). V lost 7 bases to trimming and J lost 7 bases; unmatched junction nucleotides: 14. This CDR3 is 15 amino acids long. DNA for the CDR3: TGTGCCAGTACCATGGACGGACTAGTAGGAAATACGCAGTATTTT. Amino acid sequence: CASTMDGLVGNTQYF.

The genes are TRBV12-3 or TRBV12-4 and TRBJ1-1; the D is unclear. The CDR3 covers 14 residues. V lost 6 bases and J lost 4, with 15 bases in between. CDR3 DNA: TGTGCCAGCAGCCTCCTGGGGTATAGCACTGAAGCTTTCTTT. Residues: CASSLLGYSTEAFF.

The genes are TRBV4-1 and TRBJ2-1, with TRBD2 matching over 12 bases. Germline-derived CDR1 and CDR2 are MGHRA and YSYEKL. The CDR3 consists of 17 residues. The V segment lost 5 bases and the J segment 0 bases; nucleotides outside the gene matches: 5. In DNA form, the CDR3 reads TGCGCCAGCAGCTCTAGCGGGAGGGGTAGCTCCTACAATGAGCAGTTCTTC. Translation: CASSSSGRGSSYNEQFF.

The chain has TRBV19 and TRBJ2-1, with 7 bases matching TRBD2. Unmatched junction bases numbered 7, after V lost 0 bases and J lost 2 bases. The CDR3 loop spans 17 amino acids. The germline CDR1 and CDR2 sequences are LNHDA and SQIVND (reference sequence). The chain's CDR3 is CASSIDHASGTYNEQFF. CDR3 nucleotides: TGTGCCAGTAGTATAGATCACGCTAGCGGCACCTACAATGAGCAGTTCTTC.

This clonotype was observed a single time. One end of the junction is discordant with germline, which a read error may explain. Here the CDR3 DNA reads TGTGCCAGCAGCTTAGGGGACAGAGGGGGCTATGGCTGCACCTTC. Translating it yields CASSLGDRGGYGCTF. This chain uses TRBV7-2 with TRBJ1-2, with 7 bases that match TRBD1. Per the germline V gene, CDR1 is SGHTA and CDR2 is FQGNSA. There are 15 residues in the CDR3.

CDR3 amino acids: CASSYVGGNEQFF. Here the CDR3 DNA reads TGTGCCAGCAGTTACGTTGGTGGCAATGAGCAGTTCTTC. The chain is built from TRBV6-2 or TRBV6-3 and TRBJ2-1; unclear D gene. CDR3 length: 13 amino acids. Germline CDR1 reads MNHEY; CDR2 reads SVGEGT. The germline V and J ends were trimmed by 2 bases and 6 bases, with 8 bases remaining between them.

In its sample, this clonotype was seen a few times. The CDR3 loop is CASSLRTGGEGNQPQHF. The CDR3 nucleotides read TGTGCCAGCAGCTTACGTACAGGGGGCGAGGGCAATCAGCCCCAGCATTTT. The chain employs TRBV7-2 and TRBJ1-5; 9 nucleotides align to TRBD1. Germline loops: CDR1 SGHTA, CDR2 FQGNSA. The CDR3 runs to 17 residues. V shed 2 bases, J shed 2 bases, and the junction held 7 bases outside the gene matches.

The CDR3 reads CASSPMGQGSTGELFF. The CDR3 bases are TGTGCCAGCAGTCCGATGGGACAGGGATCCACCGGGGAGCTGTTTTTT. The chain couples TRBV28 to TRBJ2-2, with TRBD1 identical over 9 bases. J lost 4 bases, V lost 5 bases, and 8 bases had no gene match. Germline CDR1 and CDR2: MDHEN and SYDVKM. This CDR3 spans 16 amino acids.

Ten or more counts support this clonotype. The chain links TRBV7-2 to TRBJ2-3; TRBD2 matches at 8 bases. V dropped 2 bases and J dropped 3; count of bases not matched to a gene: 10. This CDR3 is built from 17 residues. Germline CDR1 and CDR2: SGHTA and FQGNSA. This CDR3 is CASSLPLGLALTDTQYF. The CDR3 DNA sequence: TGTGCCAGCAGCTTACCCCTTGGACTAGCTTTAACAGATACGCAGTATTTT.

The rearrangement uses TRBV5-1 and TRBJ1-1, with D tentatively TRBD1 (5 bases). Germline CDR1 reads SGHRS; CDR2 reads YFSETQ. Trimming cost V 0 bases and J 6 bases, with 12 bases left between them. The CDR3 totals 14 residues. The CDR3 protein is CASSLGQLLAEAFF. The CDR3 DNA reads TGCGCCAGCAGCTTGGGACAGTTACTCGCTGAAGCTTTCTTT.

The chain joins TRBV12-3 or TRBV12-4 to TRBJ2-7, with D unresolved. The V end lost 2 bases, the J end lost 2 bases, and 10 bases lay between the germline ends. The CDR3 runs to 14 residues. The CDR3 sequence: CASSLSWNPYEQYF. In DNA, the CDR3 is TGTGCCAGCAGTTTATCGTGGAATCCCTACGAGCAGTACTTC.

This clonotype was seen a few times. The rearrangement joins TRBV7-6 to TRBJ2-1, with 11 bases lining up with TRBD2. Trimming cost V 4 bases and J 7 bases; bases outside gene matches: 12. The CDR3 sequence is 17 residues long. CDR1 and CDR2 from the germline V gene are SGHVS and FNYEAQ. The CDR3 DNA reads TGTGCCAGCAGCTACGACTCGTCTAGCGGGAGGCGGAATGAGCAGTTCTTC. It is translated as CASSYDSSSGRRNEQFF.

In this sample, this clonotype turned up a few times. In DNA, the CDR3 is TGTGCCAGTTTCCTTAGGGAGGGCTCTGGAAACACCATATATTTT. Translation gives CASFLREGSGNTIYF. The J gene is TRBJ1-3, the V gene TRBV12-3 or TRBV12-4; no reliable D call. The V gene lost 9 bases and the J gene lost 0 bases, with 15 bases spanning the gap. CDR3 length: 15 residues.

V and J are TRBV13 and TRBJ1-1; 7 bases map to TRBD1. The CDR3 has 15 residues. Trimming at V came to 4 bases and at J to 4 bases, leaving 9 bases not matched to a gene. In germline, CDR1 is PRHDT, CDR2 FYEKMQ (reference sequence). CDR3 DNA sequence: TGTGCCAGCAGCTCCTACAGGGGTATTAGCACTGAAGCTTTCTTT. It yields the protein CASSSYRGISTEAFF.

The chain recombines TRBV27 with TRBJ2-2, with 8 bases lining up with TRBD2. J gave up 0 bases and V 3 bases, and 6 bases lay outside the gene matches. The CDR3 contains 17 residues. Germline CDR1 is MNHEY and CDR2 is SMNVEV (reference sequence). CDR3 amino acids: CASSFQRLASNTGELFF. Here the CDR3 DNA reads TGTGCCAGCAGTTTTCAGAGACTAGCGTCGAACACCGGGGAGCTGTTTTTT.

The rearrangement links TRBV6-6 to TRBJ1-5, with unresolved D. V dropped 6 bases and J dropped 4 bases, with 16 bases sitting between them. CDR1 and CDR2 from the germline V gene are MNHNY and SVGAGI (reference sequence). CDR3 size: 15 residues. As DNA, the CDR3 is TGTGCCAGCAGCAGAAGCGGCACTAGAAATCAGCCCCAGCATTTT. Amino acid sequence: CASSRSGTRNQPQHF.

The CDR3 nucleotides read TGTGCCAGCAGCTTTTTTAGGAGTGGGGGGAATGAGCAGTTCTTC. Translating it yields CASSFFRSGGNEQFF. This chain links TRBV5-4 with TRBJ2-1, with D tentatively TRBD2 (6 bases). Germline values: CDR1 SGHNT, CDR2 YYREEE (reference sequence). This CDR3 is 15 amino acids long. The ends were cut back, 2 bases at V and 7 bases at J, with 16 bases in the middle.

As DNA, the CDR3 is TGTGCTAGTGCGGGGGGGGGGCAGCCCCAGCATTTT. It specifies CASAGGGQPQHF. The chain uses TRBV12-5 and TRBJ1-5; possibly TRBD1 for D (5 bases). This CDR3 is 12 amino acids long. The germline V and J ends were trimmed by 7 bases and 7 bases, with 11 bases remaining between them. Per germline, CDR1 LGHNT and CDR2 FRNRAP. Combining the CDR3 with reference TRBV12-5 and TRBJ1-5 gives the whole variable domain DARVTQTPRHKVTEMGQEVTMRCQPILGHNTVFWYRQTMMQGLELLAYFRNRAPLDDSGMPKDRFSAEMPDATLATLKIQPSEPRDSAVYFCASAGGGQPQHFGDGTRLSIL.

This chain connects TRBV7-9 to TRBJ2-7; the D is unclear. CDR3 size: 14 residues. Germline CDR1 reads SEHNR; CDR2 reads FQNEAQ (reference sequence). V lost 4 bases and J lost 6, with 16 bases in between. CDR3 sequence reads: CASSSPTTGFEQYV. In DNA, the CDR3 is TGTGCCAGCAGCTCTCCAACCACCGGTTTCGAGCAGTACGTC.

This clonotype was detected a few times. The V and J genes are TRBV7-9 and TRBJ1-2; D remains ambiguous. V was trimmed by 0 bases and J by 8 bases, leaving 10 bases between them. Germline values: CDR1 SEHNR, CDR2 FQNEAQ (reference sequence). This CDR3 comprises 13 residues. The CDR3 is CASSLAGGVGYTF. CDR3 nucleotide sequence: TGTGCCAGCAGCTTAGCGGGTGGAGTCGGCTACACCTTC.

This chain joins TRBV15 and TRBJ2-4; possibly TRBD1 for D (5 bases). The CDR3 runs 15 residues. V lost 3 bases, J lost 3 bases, and 12 bases lay in between. Germline-derived CDR1 and CDR2 are LNHNV and YYDKDF (reference sequence). The CDR3 protein is CATSRVLGVKNIQYF. In nucleotides, the CDR3 is TGTGCCACCAGCAGGGTCCTAGGGGTCAAAAACATTCAGTACTTC.

This clonotype was recorded a few times. The V gene is TRBV7-2, the J gene TRBJ1-2, with 7 nucleotides matching TRBD1. V trimming: 2 bases; J trimming: 4 bases; junction bases outside the gene matches: 4. Germline lookup yields CDR1 SGHTA and CDR2 FQGNSA. The CDR3 is 14 residues long. CDR3 region: CASSLSAGGYGYTF. CDR3 DNA: TGTGCCAGCAGCTTAAGTGCAGGGGGCTATGGCTACACCTTC.

Here the CDR3 reads CAIKAKSGNTIYF. Written as DNA, the CDR3 is TGTGCCATCAAGGCGAAGTCTGGAAACACCATATATTTT. The chain carries TRBV10-3 and TRBJ1-3; unclear D gene. This CDR3 has 13 amino acids. V was clipped by 7 bases and J by 1 base, with 8 bases between them. Germline V CDR1 and CDR2: ENHRY, SYGVKD.